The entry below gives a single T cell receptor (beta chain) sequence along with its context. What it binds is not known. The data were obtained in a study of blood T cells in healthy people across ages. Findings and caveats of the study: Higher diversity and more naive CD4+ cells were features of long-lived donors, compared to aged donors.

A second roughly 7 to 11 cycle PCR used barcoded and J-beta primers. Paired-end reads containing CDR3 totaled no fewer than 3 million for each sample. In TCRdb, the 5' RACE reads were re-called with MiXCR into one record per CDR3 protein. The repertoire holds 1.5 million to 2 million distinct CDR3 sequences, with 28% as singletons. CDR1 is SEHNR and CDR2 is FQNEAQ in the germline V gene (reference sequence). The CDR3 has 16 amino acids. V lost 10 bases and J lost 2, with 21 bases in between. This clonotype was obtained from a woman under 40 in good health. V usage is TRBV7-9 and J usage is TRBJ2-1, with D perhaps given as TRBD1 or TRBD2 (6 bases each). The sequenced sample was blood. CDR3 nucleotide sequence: TGTGCCACCCAGCTCCCTGAGGGGGGTACCTACAATGAGCAGTTCTTC. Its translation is CATQLPEGGTYNEQFF.